This note documents a single T cell receptor (beta chain) sequence. Data came from immunoSEQ multiplex PCR; TCRdb stores just in-frame clones and leaves some out. The sample has 65,000 to 95,000 clones; approximately 91% are singletons. Germline CDR1 reads GTSNPN; CDR2 reads SVGIG (reference sequence). The V end was cut by 0 bases, the J end by 7 bases, with 6 bases between. The CDR3 is made up of 11 amino acids. These data come from a study of blood T cell repertoires in COVID-19. This sequence joins TRBV30 and TRBJ1-1; D remains ambiguous. The receptor comes from a man in his forties or fifties with COVID-19, enrolled during active disease. What was sequenced was peripheral blood. Written as DNA, the CDR3 is TGTGCCTGGAGTGTGCGGAGTGAAGCTTTCTTT. Translating gives CAWSVRSEAFF.